This T cell receptor beta chain appears in the sequencing data of a study of vaccination and CD4 T cells after COVID-19. The Oncomine TCR Beta short-read assay generated sequence data from the DNA of cultured CD4+ T cells. Investigators isolated genomic DNA from cultured CD4+ T cells. From the PCR reads, TCRdb called clonotypes with MiXCR, one entry per CDR3 protein. The table has 15,000 or so distinct CDR3 sequences, 21% seen once. Points from the study as a whole: The great majority, 304 of 307 vaccine-specific clones, proved spike mono-reactive in convalescent patients.

The germline gives CDR1 SGHNT, CDR2 YYREEE (reference sequence). Trimming shortened V by 1 base and J by 0 bases, and 16 bases separated the two germline ends. The CDR3 consists of 17 residues. Of note for this clonotype: Its antigen is not identified.

Treatment noted: roughly 10-day PBMC culture with coronavirus spike peptide pools or control peptides (ViraFEST assay). Days 3 and 7 saw half the medium replaced with fresh IL-2 medium. This sample comprised CD4+ T cells from blood, cultured in vitro, obtained before SARS-CoV-2 vaccination. This chain links TRBV5-4 with TRBJ1-2; tentative D call: TRBD1 (6 bases). The receptor was isolated from a human donor who received a COVID-19 vaccine. Here the CDR3 DNA reads TGTGCCAGCAGCTTGTACTCTTGGGACACCCCTAACTATGGCTACACCTTC. It translates to CASSLYSWDTPNYGYTF.